The rows below give T cell receptor beta chains drawn from one sample of a study of blood T cells in healthy people across ages. One entry per CDR3 protein results from TCRdb running MiXCR on the 5' RACE reads. This sample yields around 780,000 distinct CDR3 sequences, of which 20% to 30% are seen a single time; 3% belongs to the top ten. The data were also submitted as part of a second study, on T cells of mothers and their children.

The source material was blood. These receptors were taken from a boy aged 5-17 years in good health. CDR3s include the opening cysteine and the closing phenylalanine or tryptophan. D genes are given only for firm matches. Not every row has a clone size; where given, it reads once, few, many or a size class.

cdr3_aa cdr3_nt j_call d_call clone_size v_call
CASSEQGRGNYGYTF TGTGCCAGCAGCGAACAGGGGCGGGGGAACTATGGCTACACCTTC TRBJ1-2 TRBD1 . TRBV9
CASSAEGPWGTQYF TGTGCCAGCAGCGCAGAGGGACCCTGGGGGACCCAGTACTTC TRBJ2-5 . . TRBV7-3
CASSRTSGGAVSGELFF TGCGCCAGCAGCAGGACTAGCGGGGGGGCCGTGAGCGGGGAGCTGTTTTTT TRBJ2-2 TRBD2 . TRBV5-1
CASKTGVRNQPQHF TGTGCCAGCAAGACAGGGGTTCGCAATCAGCCCCAGCATTTT TRBJ1-5 TRBD1 few TRBV2
CASSLSGMDGYTF TGTGCCAGCAGTTTATCAGGGATGGATGGCTACACCTTC TRBJ1-2 . . TRBV27
CASSLRDRGHNEQFF TGTGCCAGCAGCTTACGGGACAGGGGCCACAATGAGCAGTTCTTC TRBJ2-1 TRBD1 . TRBV7-8
CASSPDGNGPEQFF TGTGCCAGCAGTCCCGACGGGAACGGACCTGAGCAGTTCTTC TRBJ2-1 . once TRBV2
CASSLMAGRADTQYF TGTGCCAGCAGTTTAATGGCGGGTCGGGCAGATACGCAGTATTTT TRBJ2-3 . few TRBV27
CASSQVPSGSYNEQFF TGTGCCAGCAGCCAAGTCCCTAGCGGGTCCTACAATGAGCAGTTCTTC TRBJ2-1 TRBD2 . TRBV14
CASSQDGAGAAFF TGTGCCAGCAGCCAAGATGGGGCAGGAGCAGCTTTCTTT TRBJ1-1 . few TRBV3-1
CASSSPLRTGARTYEQYF TGTGCCAGCAGTTCCCCCCTCCGGACAGGGGCGAGGACCTACGAGCAGTACTTC TRBJ2-7 TRBD1 few TRBV27
CASSDSNERFF TGTGCCAGCAGCGACTCCAATGAGCGGTTCTTC TRBJ2-1 . few TRBV9
CASSTGSKETQYF TGTGCCAGCTCGACAGGGTCCAAAGAGACCCAGTACTTC TRBJ2-5 TRBD1 few TRBV6-1
CASSPYSVSSYNEQFF TGTGCCAGCAGCCCCTATTCGGTTAGCTCCTACAATGAGCAGTTCTTC TRBJ2-1 . . TRBV7-9
CATTWDSRNTEAFF TGTGCCACCACCTGGGACAGCAGGAACACTGAAGCTTTCTTT TRBJ1-1 TRBD1 . TRBV15
CASQGPSYEQYF TGCGCCAGCCAGGGTCCCTCCTACGAGCAGTACTTC TRBJ2-7 . few TRBV5-1
CASSRDPEPDTQYF TGTGCCAGCAGTCGGGATCCCGAGCCAGATACGCAGTATTTT TRBJ2-3 . . TRBV7-8
CAISPTGTAAYEQYF TGTGCCATCAGCCCGACTGGGACAGCGGCCTACGAGCAGTACTTC TRBJ2-7 TRBD1 few TRBV10-3
CATSIPGRGEQFF TGTGCCACCAGTATCCCCGGGCGGGGGGAGCAGTTCTTC TRBJ2-1 TRBD2 few TRBV24-1
CASSLDGRTGAYEQYF TGTGCCAGCAGCTTAGATGGTAGGACAGGGGCCTACGAGCAGTACTTC TRBJ2-7 TRBD1 . TRBV7-9
CASSYGQDPPDTQYF TGCGCCAGCAGCTATGGACAGGACCCGCCAGATACGCAGTATTTT TRBJ2-3 TRBD1 . TRBV5-1
CSARDYKGDQPQHF TGCAGTGCTAGAGACTATAAGGGAGATCAGCCCCAGCATTTT TRBJ1-5 . few TRBV20-1
CASSPGLAGSDTQYF TGTGCCAGCAGTCCCGGACTAGCTGGGTCAGATACGCAGTATTTT TRBJ2-3 TRBD2 . TRBV6-6
CASIEPTAIAKNIQYF TGTGCCAGCATTGAACCGACAGCAATAGCCAAAAACATTCAGTACTTC TRBJ2-4 . . TRBV6-1
CASSHLRAAQQYF TGTGCCAGCAGCCACCTCAGGGCCGCCCAGCAGTACTTC TRBJ2-7 . many TRBV14
CSPAGQRGSEQFF TGCAGCCCAGCGGGACAAAGGGGGAGTGAGCAGTTCTTC TRBJ2-1 . . TRBV20-1
CASSLDQGNGYTF TGCGCCAGCAGCTTGGACCAAGGGAATGGCTACACCTTC TRBJ1-2 . . TRBV5-1
CASRDGTGNHGYTF TGCGCCAGCAGGGACGGGACAGGGAATCATGGCTACACCTTC TRBJ1-2 TRBD1 . TRBV4-1
CASSPTGSYTEAFF TGTGCCAGCAGTCCCACAGGGTCGTACACTGAAGCTTTCTTT TRBJ1-1 . few TRBV12-3/TRBV12-4
CSARAGTGDSDEQFF TGCAGTGCTAGGGCCGGGACAGGGGATTCGGATGAGCAGTTCTTC TRBJ2-1 TRBD1 many TRBV20-1
CASSDRVEETQYF TGTGCCAGCAGTGATCGGGTTGAGGAGACCCAGTACTTC TRBJ2-5 . few TRBV2
CASSLTGGGYTGELFF TGCGCCAGCAGCTTGACAGGAGGAGGGTACACCGGGGAGCTGTTTTTT TRBJ2-2 . few TRBV5-1
CASSRRLRGGHTF TGTGCCAGCAGCAGACGCCTCAGGGGTGGCCACACCTTC TRBJ1-2 . . TRBV27
CASSHAQTSPYGYTF TGTGCCAGCAGCCACGCACAGACTAGTCCGTATGGCTACACCTTC TRBJ1-2 . . TRBV3-1
CASSVEGGIPYNEQFF TGTGCCAGCAGCGTAGAAGGCGGGATTCCCTACAATGAGCAGTTCTTC TRBJ2-1 . few TRBV9
CATSREGGEGHGYTF TGTGCCACCAGCAGAGAGGGAGGGGAGGGCCATGGCTACACCTTC TRBJ1-2 . . TRBV15
CASTLEGRETQYF TGTGCCAGCACCCTCGAGGGGCGAGAGACCCAGTACTTC TRBJ2-5 . . TRBV28
CASSLHPLAGARETQYF TGTGCCAGCAGTTTACATCCTTTAGCGGGGGCGAGAGAGACCCAGTACTTC TRBJ2-5 TRBD2 few TRBV28
CASSLESTSNTGELFF TGTGCCAGCAGCTTAGAGTCGACTTCGAACACCGGGGAGCTGTTTTTT TRBJ2-2 . few TRBV7-9
CASRGHPRETQYF TGTGCCAGCAGGGGACACCCCCGGGAGACCCAGTACTTC TRBJ2-5 . . TRBV6-1
CSARGTGEEAFF TGCAGTGCCAGGGGGACAGGGGAGGAGGCTTTCTTT TRBJ1-1 TRBD1 . TRBV20-1
CASSFGQREKLFF TGTGCCAGCAGCTTTGGACAGAGGGAAAAACTGTTTTTT TRBJ1-4 . . TRBV7-2
CASSRGNTIYF TGTGCCAGCAGTCGGGGAAACACCATATATTTT TRBJ1-3 . many TRBV12-3/TRBV12-4
CSVFGVQGEETQYF TGCAGCGTTTTCGGGGTTCAGGGGGAGGAGACCCAGTACTTC TRBJ2-5 TRBD1 few TRBV29-1
CASSWDAGATQFF TGTGCCAGCAGTTGGGACGCGGGGGCCACGCAGTTCTTC TRBJ2-1 . . TRBV28
CASSVRQTTDTQYF TGTGCCAGCAGTGTGAGGCAGACCACAGATACGCAGTATTTT TRBJ2-3 . . TRBV2
CASRQEGYGYTF TGCGCCAGCAGACAGGAGGGCTATGGCTACACCTTC TRBJ1-2 . . TRBV5-1